The 13 T cell receptor beta chains presented below share a single source sample, sequenced in a study of PD-1 blockade in classical Hodgkin lymphoma. Profiling relied on immunoSEQ multiplex PCR, and the TCRdb table lists in-frame clones only, not all of them. The table lists some 52,000 clones, 86% of them singletons, with 6% to 7.5% in the top ten. Time point defined: cycle 4 day 1 (C4D1), after 5 to 7 weeks of nivolumab. All trial patients relapsed after autologous stem cell transplantation. The material was peripheral blood mononuclear cells (PBMCs), obtained before the fourth cycle of nivolumab. The receptors originated from a human donor with classical Hodgkin lymphoma.

This sequence joins TRBV4-1 and TRBJ2-3; TRBD1 aligns across 11 bases. Trimming took 4 bases from V and 6 from J; bases not matched to a gene: 6. The CDR3 has 15 residues. Germline V gene sequence: CDR1 MGHRA, CDR2 YSYEKL. The chain's CDR3 is CASSPQGQGGDTQYF. The CDR3 DNA follows: TGCGCCAGCAGCCCTCAGGGACAGGGGGGCGATACGCAGTATTTT.

The chain has TRBV4-3 and TRBJ2-7; 12 bases fit TRBD1. This CDR3 spans 15 amino acids. Germline CDR1 and CDR2: LGHNA and YSLEER. V dropped 4 bases and J dropped 4; count of bases not matched to a gene: 5. CDR3 DNA sequence: TGCGCCAGCAGCCCCGGGACAGGGGGCGGATACGAGCAGTACTTC. Protein sequence: CASSPGTGGGYEQYF.

V gene TRBV28 combines with J gene TRBJ1-4; possible D gene TRBD1, 5 bases. With 2 bases removed from V and 4 bases from J, the gap between germline ends came to 11 bases. This CDR3 region has 15 residues. Germline V gene data show CDR1 as MDHEN and CDR2 as SYDVKM. The CDR3: CASSLRGRDNEKLFF. The CDR3 DNA is TGTGCCAGCAGTTTACGGGGGAGGGATAATGAAAAACTGTTTTTT.

The CDR3: CASSSIGTTWGYGYTF. CDR3 nucleotide sequence: TGTGCCAGCAGCTCTATAGGGACAACCTGGGGCTATGGCTACACCTTC. This chain uses TRBV5-6 with TRBJ1-2; tentative D call: TRBD1 (6 bases). This CDR3 comprises 16 residues. Germline V gene sequence: CDR1 SGHDT, CDR2 YYEEEE. The germline V and J ends were trimmed by 3 bases and 4 bases, with 19 bases remaining between them.

The chain has TRBV6-1 and TRBJ1-5; possible D gene TRBD1, 5 bases. CDR1 MNHNS and CDR2 SASEGT come from the germline V gene. The CDR3 sequence is 15 residues long. Trimming took off 4 bases at V and 0 bases at J, with 10 bases between the two ends. CDR3 in amino acids: CASSARDYSNQPQHF. In DNA, the CDR3 is TGTGCCAGCAGTGCCCGGGACTATAGCAATCAGCCCCAGCATTTT.

V is TRBV27 and J is TRBJ2-3; 11 bases map to TRBD2. With 5 bases clipped from V and 2 bases from J, the junction kept 6 bases outside the gene matches. Germline CDR1 reads MNHEY; CDR2 reads SMNVEV (reference sequence). There are 16 residues in the CDR3. This CDR3 is CASSAQLAGATDTQYF. The CDR3 nucleotides read TGTGCCAGCAGTGCCCAACTAGCGGGGGCCACAGATACGCAGTATTTT.

This chain joins TRBV9 and TRBJ2-5, with a tentative D call TRBD1 (6 bases). V gave up 4 bases and J gave up 5 bases, with 6 bases separating them. CDR3 length: 11 residues. Germline V gene lookup returns CDR1 SGDLS and CDR2 YYNGEE. CDR3 sequence (DNA): TGTGCCAGCAGCACAGGGGAGACCCAGTACTTC. Amino acid sequence: CASSTGETQYF.

The rearrangement joins TRBV5-1 to TRBJ2-3; 7 bases agree with TRBD2. With V trimmed by 0 bases and J by 0 bases, 7 bases remained unmatched. CDR1 and CDR2 from the germline V gene are SGHRS and YFSETQ. There are 17 residues in the CDR3. The CDR3 protein is CASSLVGFSGSTDTQYF. CDR3 DNA: TGCGCCAGCAGCTTGGTGGGGTTTAGCGGGAGCACAGATACGCAGTATTTT.

The chain joins TRBV5-1 to TRBJ2-6; D is unresolved. The V gene lost 2 bases and the J gene lost 0 bases, with 9 bases spanning the gap. The CDR3 sequence is 16 residues long. CDR1 and CDR2 from the germline V gene are SGHRS and YFSETQ. The CDR3 region has the DNA TGCGCCAGCAGCTTCCAAGCTGGCTCTGGGGCCAACGTCCTGACTTTC. Amino acids: CASSFQAGSGANVLTF.

This clone was observed a handful of times. The genes are TRBV18 and TRBJ2-5, with D unresolved. The germline V gene has CDR1 KGHSH and CDR2 LQKENI. The CDR3 covers 14 residues. V dropped 0 bases and J dropped 4 bases, with 9 bases sitting between them. The CDR3 DNA reads as TGTGCCAGCTCACCACCCGGCCTAGGAGAGACCCAGTACTTC. Its translation is CASSPPGLGETQYF.

This chain joins TRBV10-1 and TRBJ2-4, with D tentatively TRBD1 (6 bases). The CDR3 contains 12 residues. V dropped 8 bases and J dropped 1 base, with 6 bases sitting between them. Germline V gene lookup returns CDR1 WNHNN and CDR2 SYGVQD (reference sequence). CDR3 in amino acids: CASDRAKNIQYF. In DNA form, the CDR3 reads TGCGCCAGCGACAGGGCCAAAAACATTCAGTACTTC.

The CDR3: CASSFLQEPLYEQYF. The CDR3, as DNA: TGTGCCAGCAGTTTTTTACAAGAGCCCCTCTACGAGCAGTACTTC. The rearrangement links TRBV28 to TRBJ2-7, with D unclear. This CDR3 contains 15 residues. Between the trimmed V and J ends, which lost 3 bases and 3 bases, there was a span of 15 bases. Germline assignment: CDR1 MDHEN and CDR2 SYDVKM.

CDR3 sequence reads: CASSDFINSPLHF. The CDR3 coding sequence is TGTGCCAGCAGTGACTTTATTAATTCACCCCTCCACTTT. The chain carries TRBV6-4 and TRBJ1-6; D unresolved. The CDR3 loop spans 13 amino acids. CDR1 is MRHNA, CDR2 SNTAGT, per germline. V lost 1 base to trimming and J lost 6 bases, with 4 bases between them.